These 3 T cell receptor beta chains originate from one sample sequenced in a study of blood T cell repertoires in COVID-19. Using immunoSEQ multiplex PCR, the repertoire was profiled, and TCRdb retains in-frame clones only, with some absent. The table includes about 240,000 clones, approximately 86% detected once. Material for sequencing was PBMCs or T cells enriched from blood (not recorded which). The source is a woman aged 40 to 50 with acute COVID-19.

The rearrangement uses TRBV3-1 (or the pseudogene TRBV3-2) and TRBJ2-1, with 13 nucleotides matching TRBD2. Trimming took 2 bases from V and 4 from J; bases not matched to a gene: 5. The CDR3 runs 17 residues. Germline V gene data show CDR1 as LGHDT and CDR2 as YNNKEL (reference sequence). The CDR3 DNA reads TGTGCCAGCAGCCAAAGACTAGCGGGAGGACAATACAATGAGCAGTTCTTC. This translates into CASSQRLAGGQYNEQFF.

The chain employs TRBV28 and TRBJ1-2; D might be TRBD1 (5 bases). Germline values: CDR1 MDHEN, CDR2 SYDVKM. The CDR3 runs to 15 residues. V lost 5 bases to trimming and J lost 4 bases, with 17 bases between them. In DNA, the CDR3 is TGTGCCAGCAGTGGGTCCAGGGAGGGATTCTATGGCTACACCTTC. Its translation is CASSGSREGFYGYTF.

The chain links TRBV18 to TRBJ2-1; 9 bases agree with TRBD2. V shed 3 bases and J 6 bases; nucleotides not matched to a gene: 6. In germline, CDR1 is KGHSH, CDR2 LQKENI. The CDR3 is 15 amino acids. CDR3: CASSPPTSGLNEQFF. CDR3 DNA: TGTGCCAGCTCACCTCCGACTAGCGGTCTCAATGAGCAGTTCTTC. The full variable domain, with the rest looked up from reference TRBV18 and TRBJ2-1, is NAGVMQNPRHLVRRRGQEARLRCSPMKGHSHVYWYRQLPEEGLKFMVYLQKENIIDESGMPKERFSAEFPKEGPSILRIQQVVRGDSAAYFCASSPPTSGLNEQFFGPGTRLTVL.